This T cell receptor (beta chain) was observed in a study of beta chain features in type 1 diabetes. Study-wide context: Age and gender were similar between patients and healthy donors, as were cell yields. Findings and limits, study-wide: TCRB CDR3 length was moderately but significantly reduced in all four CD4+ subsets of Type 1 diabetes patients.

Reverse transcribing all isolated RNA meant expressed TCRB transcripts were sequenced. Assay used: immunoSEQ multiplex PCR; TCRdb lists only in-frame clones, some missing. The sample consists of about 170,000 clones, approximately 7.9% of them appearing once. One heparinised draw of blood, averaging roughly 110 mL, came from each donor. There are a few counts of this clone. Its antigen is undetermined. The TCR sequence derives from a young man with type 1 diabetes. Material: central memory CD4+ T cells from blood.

In nucleotides, the CDR3 is TGTGCCAGCAGTGAAGGCGGGACTCGTCCTGGCCAGTACTTC. Residues: CASSEGGTRPGQYF. The chain employs TRBV6-1 and TRBJ2-5; D possibly corresponds to TRBD2 (6 bases). CDR3 length equals 14 residues. The germline V and J ends were trimmed by 1 base and 10 bases, with 16 bases remaining between them. CDR1 is MNHNS and CDR2 is SASEGT in the germline V gene.